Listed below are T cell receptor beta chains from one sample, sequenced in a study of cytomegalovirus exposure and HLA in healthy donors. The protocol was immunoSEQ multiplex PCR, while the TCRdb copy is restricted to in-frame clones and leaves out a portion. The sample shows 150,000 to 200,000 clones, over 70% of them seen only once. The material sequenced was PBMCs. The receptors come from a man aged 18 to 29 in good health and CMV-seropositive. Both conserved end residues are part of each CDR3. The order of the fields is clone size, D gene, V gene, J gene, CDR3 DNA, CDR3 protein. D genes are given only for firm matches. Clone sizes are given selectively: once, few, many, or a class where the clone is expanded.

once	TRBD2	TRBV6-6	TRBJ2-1	TGTGCCAGCGTTTCAGCGGGAGGGTGGAATGAGCAGTTCTTC	CASVSAGGWNEQFF
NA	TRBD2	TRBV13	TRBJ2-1	TGTGCCAGCAGCAGAAGCGGGGCCACTTACAATGAGCAGTTCTTC	CASSRSGATYNEQFF
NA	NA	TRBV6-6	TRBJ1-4	TGTGCCAGCAGTTACGGCAGGACTAATGAAAAACTGTTTTTT	CASSYGRTNEKLFF
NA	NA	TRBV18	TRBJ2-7	TGTGCCAGCTCACCAAGGGACATCTCCTACGAGCAGTACTTC	CASSPRDISYEQYF
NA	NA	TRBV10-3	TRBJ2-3	TGTGCCATCAGTGAGTCGACCCCGGGATATACGCAGTATTTT	CAISESTPGYTQYF
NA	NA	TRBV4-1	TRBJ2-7	TGCGCCAGCAGCCAAGATCACGGGAGCCTCTACGAGCAGTACTTC	CASSQDHGSLYEQYF
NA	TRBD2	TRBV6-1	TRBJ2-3	TGTGCCAGCAGTGAACCGGGGGTAGCGGGAGGGAGGGATACGCAGTATTTT	CASSEPGVAGGRDTQYF
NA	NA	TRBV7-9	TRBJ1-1	TGTGCCAGCAGCTTAGCGCCGACAGGCGGCACTGAAGCTTTCTTT	CASSLAPTGGTEAFF
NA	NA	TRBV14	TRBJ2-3	TGTGCCAGCAGCTACGGACAGTCGGGGATAGGTGCAGATACGCAGTATTTT	CASSYGQSGIGADTQYF
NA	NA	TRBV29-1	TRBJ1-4	TGCAGCGGCAGGACTGACCCTAATGAAAAACTGTTTTTT	CSGRTDPNEKLFF
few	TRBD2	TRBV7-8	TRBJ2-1	TGTGCCAGCAGCCCTGGGACTAGCGGGAACAATGAGCAGTTCTTC	CASSPGTSGNNEQFF
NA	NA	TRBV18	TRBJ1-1	TGTGCCAGCTCACCACCTTGGGGGGAGACTGAAGCTTTCTTT	CASSPPWGETEAFF
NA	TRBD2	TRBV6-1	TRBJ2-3	TGTGCCAGCAGTGATCCAGCGGGGGGGCTGGATACGCAGTATTTT	CASSDPAGGLDTQYF
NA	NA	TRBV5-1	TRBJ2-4	TGCGCCAGCAGCTACGGACAGAGAGACATTCAGTACTTC	CASSYGQRDIQYF
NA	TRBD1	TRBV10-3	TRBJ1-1	TGTGCCATCAGTGACGTACAGGGGGAGGGGCGCGTGACTGAAGCTTTCTTT	CAISDVQGEGRVTEAFF
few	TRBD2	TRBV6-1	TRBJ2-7	TGTGCCAGCAGTGAATGGCGGGAGTCCTACGAGCAGTACTTC	CASSEWRESYEQYF
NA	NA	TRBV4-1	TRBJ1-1	TGCGCCAGCAGCCCGGGTGAGGGTTACACTGAAGCTTTCTTT	CASSPGEGYTEAFF
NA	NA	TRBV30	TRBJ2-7	TGTGCCTGGCTGGCGGTAGGCGCCTACGAGCAGTACTTC	CAWLAVGAYEQYF
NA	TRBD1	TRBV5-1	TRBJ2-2	TGCGCCAGCAGCATCGACAGGGTTCTCTTAGTGGACACCGGGGAGCTGTTTTTT	CASSIDRVLLVDTGELFF
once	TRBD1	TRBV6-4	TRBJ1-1	TGTGCCAGCAGTGACCCCCCGACAGGGTTGAACACTGAAGCTTTCTTT	CASSDPPTGLNTEAFF
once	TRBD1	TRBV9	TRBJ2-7	TGTGCCAGCAGCGCGCGACAGGGGAGCTCCTACGAGCAGTACTTC	CASSARQGSSYEQYF
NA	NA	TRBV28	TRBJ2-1	TGTGCCAGCAGTGGGACATCAGGCTCCTACAATGAGCAGTTCTTC	CASSGTSGSYNEQFF
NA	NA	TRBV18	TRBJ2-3	TGTGCCAGCTCTTTACAGGGAGGGTTTACAGATACGCAGTATTTT	CASSLQGGFTDTQYF
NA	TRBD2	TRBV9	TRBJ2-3	TGTGCCAGCAGCGTCAGCGGGGGGATCACAGATACGCAGTATTTT	CASSVSGGITDTQYF
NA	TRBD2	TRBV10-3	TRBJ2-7	TGTGCCATCAATAGCGGGAGCGGATACGAGCAGTACTTC	CAINSGSGYEQYF
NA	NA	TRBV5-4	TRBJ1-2	TGTGCCAGCAGCTTGGCCGGGGATGGCTACACCTTC	CASSLAGDGYTF
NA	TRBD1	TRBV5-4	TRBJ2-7	TGTGCCAGCAGCCAACAGGACAGGGGAAGCTACGAGCAGTACTTC	CASSQQDRGSYEQYF
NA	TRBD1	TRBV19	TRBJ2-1	TGTGCCAGTAGTATGGACAGGGTGAACAATGAGCAGTTCTTC	CASSMDRVNNEQFF
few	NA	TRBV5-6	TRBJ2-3	TGTGCCAGCAGCTTGGTGACAGGCGTGCGCGTCACAGATACGCAGTATTTT	CASSLVTGVRVTDTQYF
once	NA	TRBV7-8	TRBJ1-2	TGTGCCAGCAGCTTAGAACGGACACCCTATGGCTACACCTTC	CASSLERTPYGYTF
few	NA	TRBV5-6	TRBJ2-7	TGTGCCAGCAGCTTGGCGTCGGGCGAGCAGTACTTC	CASSLASGEQYF
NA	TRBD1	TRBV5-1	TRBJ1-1	TGCGCCAGCAGCACCCAGACAGGGGCCGCCACTGAAGCTTTCTTT	CASSTQTGAATEAFF
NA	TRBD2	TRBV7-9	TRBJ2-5	TGTGCCAGCAGCTCATCCGGGACTATATCAACCCAGTACTTC	CASSSSGTISTQYF
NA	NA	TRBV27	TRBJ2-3	TGTGCCAGCAGTTTACGACAGATCACAGATACGCAGTATTTT	CASSLRQITDTQYF
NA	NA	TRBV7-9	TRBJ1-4	TGTGCCAGCAGCCGATTAGCTACTAATGAAAAACTGTTTTTT	CASSRLATNEKLFF
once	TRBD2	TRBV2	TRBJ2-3	TGTGCCAGTAGGGCGGGGGTTACAGATACGCAGTATTTT	CASRAGVTDTQYF
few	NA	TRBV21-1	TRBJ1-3	TGTGCCAGCAGAGACTCCAACTCTGGAAACACCATATATTTT	CASRDSNSGNTIYF
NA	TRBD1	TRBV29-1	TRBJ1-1	TGCAGCGTTGCTCCGGGACAGCCGAACACTGAAGCTTTCTTT	CSVAPGQPNTEAFF
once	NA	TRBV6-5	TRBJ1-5	TGTGCCAGCAGTTACAGGGGCGAGCAGCCCCAGCATTTT	CASSYRGEQPQHF
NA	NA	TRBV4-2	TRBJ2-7	TGTGCCAGCAGCCCCCCTGCAAGGACCAGCGGCGAGCAGTACTTC	CASSPPARTSGEQYF
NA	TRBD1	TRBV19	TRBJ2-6	TGTGCCAGTAGTCTAACCGGGACAGGGTCTGGGGCCAACGTCCTGACTTTC	CASSLTGTGSGANVLTF
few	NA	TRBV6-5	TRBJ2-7	TGTGCCAGCAGCCCGCCGACAGGCTCTATAGGGCAGTACTTC	CASSPPTGSIGQYF
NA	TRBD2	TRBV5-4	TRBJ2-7	TGTGCCGCGAGTTCCAGCGGGGTATACGAGCAGTACTTC	CAASSSGVYEQYF
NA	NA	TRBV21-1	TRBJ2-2	TGTGCCAGCAGCAAACCAAGGGGGACCGGGGAGCTGTTTTTT	CASSKPRGTGELFF
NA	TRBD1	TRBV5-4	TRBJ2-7	TGTGCCAGCAGCCAAACCCGGGACAGGGTCTCCTACGAGCAGTACTTC	CASSQTRDRVSYEQYF
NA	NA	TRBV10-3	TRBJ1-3	TGTGCCATCAGTGAGTCGCTCAGGGGTGGAAACACCATATATTTT	CAISESLRGGNTIYF
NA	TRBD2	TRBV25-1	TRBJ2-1	TGTGCCAGCAGTGGCGGGAGGGCCTACAATGAGCAGTTCTTC	CASSGGRAYNEQFF
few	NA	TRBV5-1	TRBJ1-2	TGCGCCAGCAGCCCTTCGGGAGGGAAGGTAGGCTACACCTTC	CASSPSGGKVGYTF
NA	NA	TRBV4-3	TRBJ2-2	TGCGCCAGCAGCCAAGGTTCGGGCAGGGGAGTCACCGGGGAGCTGTTTTTT	CASSQGSGRGVTGELFF
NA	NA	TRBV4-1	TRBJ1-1	TGCGCCAGCAGCCAAGATGAACGGAGGCTGAGGAACACTGAAGCTTTCTTT	CASSQDERRLRNTEAFF
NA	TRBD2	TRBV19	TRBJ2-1	TGTGCCAGTAGTAGCGGGGGTCGTTCACGCAATGAGCAGTTCTTC	CASSSGGRSRNEQFF
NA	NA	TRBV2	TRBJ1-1	TGTGCCAGCAGTGATAATGCTTTCTTT	CASSDNAFF